This T cell receptor beta chain was obtained from a study of Ad26.COV2.S vaccination and SARS-CoV-2 variants. As for the study in general: Enrolled in COV1001, the donor was in the Ad26.COV2.S trial arm, which received the vaccine. By the intramuscular route, Ad26.COV2.S was given once, or twice 56 days apart.

The J segment lost 5 bases and the V segment lost 11 bases, leaving 6 bases of the junction unmatched. Germline CDR1 reads ENHRY; CDR2 reads SYGVKD. The CDR3 is 12 residues long. This sample's treatment: 15 to 20 received Ad26.COV2.S at low or high dose, single or two shots; 5 received placebo; per-sample allocation not given. Sampling occurred on day 63 after the first vaccine or placebo injection. In Boston, the donor was an adult between 18-55 years of age. TCRdb keeps only in-frame clones here, not all; method: immunoSEQ multiplex PCR. The data show some 340,000 clones, around 84% seen once. Sequences were derived from peripheral blood, sampled in a trial of Ad26.COV2.S vaccine versus placebo. This clonotype was obtained from a person aged 18-60 years who received the Ad26.COV2.S COVID-19 vaccine or a placebo. The chain recombines TRBV10-3 with TRBJ1-5, with 7 bases matching TRBD1. The CDR3 loop is CAGGTADQPQHF. CDR3 nucleotide sequence: TGTGCCGGCGGGACAGCCGATCAGCCCCAGCATTTT.